Listed below are T cell receptor beta chains from one sample, sequenced in a study of cytomegalovirus exposure and HLA in healthy donors. The repertoire was sequenced with immunoSEQ multiplex PCR; TCRdb's copy has only in-frame clones and lacks some. The table records some 110,000 clones, 60% to 75% of them present only once. Sample: PBMCs. The receptors were sampled from a male donor in good health and CMV-seropositive. Each CDR3 is given with its conserved first and last residue. A D gene is named only where the DNA matches it firmly. Expanded clones get a size class; other rows say once, few or many, or leave the size out.

>TRBV10-3|NA|TRBJ1-2|NA
CAISDQENDGYTF
TGTGCCATCAGTGATCAGGAAAACGATGGCTACACCTTC
>TRBV7-2|TRBD2|TRBJ2-3|NA
CASSLTSASGTDTQYF
TGTGCCAGCAGCTTAACTAGCGCATCAGGCACAGATACGCAGTATTTT
>TRBV6-5|TRBD1|TRBJ2-7|NA
CASTDRDRGYEQYF
TGTGCCAGCACGGACCGGGACAGGGGTTACGAGCAGTACTTC
>TRBV6-1|NA|TRBJ1-1|NA
CASRDSTEAFF
TGTGCCAGCAGGGACAGCACTGAAGCTTTCTTT
>TRBV5-1|NA|TRBJ1-1|NA
CASSLRPGGEGAEAFF
TGCGCCAGCAGCTTGCGGCCGGGAGGGGAGGGGGCTGAAGCTTTCTTT
>TRBV5-1|TRBD1|TRBJ2-2|NA
CASSSGQGGTSELFF
TGCGCCAGCAGCTCGGGACAGGGGGGAACGTCGGAGCTGTTTTTT
>TRBV5-4|TRBD2|TRBJ2-7|NA
CASSPIPGLAQDEQYF
TGTGCCAGCAGCCCGATACCGGGACTAGCCCAAGACGAGCAGTACTTC
>TRBV7-2|NA|TRBJ2-7|few
CASSLESTRRSLLYEQYF
TGTGCCAGCAGCTTAGAAAGCACCCGGCGGAGTCTATTATACGAGCAGTACTTC
>TRBV29-1|NA|TRBJ2-7|NA
CSVMTEGTYEQYF
TGCAGCGTGATGACAGAAGGGACCTACGAGCAGTACTTC
>TRBV19|NA|TRBJ2-7|NA
CASSQGTTEQYF
TGTGCCAGTAGCCAGGGGACAACCGAGCAGTACTTC
>TRBV5-1|TRBD2|TRBJ2-7|NA
CASSPTSGSFYEQYF
TGCGCCAGCAGCCCGACTAGCGGGAGTTTCTACGAGCAGTACTTC
>TRBV30|NA|TRBJ1-2|NA
CAWSVGPAGAYGYTF
TGTGCCTGGAGTGTAGGTCCGGCAGGGGCCTATGGCTACACCTTC
>TRBV9|NA|TRBJ2-2|NA
CASSQPGLAGELFF
TGTGCCAGCAGCCAACCGGGGTTGGCCGGGGAGCTGTTTTTT
>TRBV6-4|NA|TRBJ1-1|NA
CASTMNTEAFF
TGTGCCAGCACCATGAACACTGAAGCTTTCTTT
>TRBV6-6|NA|TRBJ1-5|NA
CASSPTGQRGNQPQHF
TGTGCCAGCAGCCCAACGGGCCAAAGAGGGAATCAGCCCCAGCATTTT
>TRBV4-2|NA|TRBJ2-1|NA
CASSQARDSYNEQFF
TGTGCCAGCAGCCAAGCGCGGGACTCCTACAATGAGCAGTTCTTC
>TRBV5-4|TRBD2|TRBJ2-1|NA
CASSREVHSQSSYNEQFF
TGTGCCAGCAGCCGGGAGGTACATTCACAGAGCTCCTACAATGAGCAGTTCTTC
>TRBV7-9|NA|TRBJ1-1|NA
CASSSPLGGERGAFF
TGTGCCAGCAGCTCCCCATTGGGAGGGGAAAGAGGAGCTTTCTTT
>TRBV5-1|NA|TRBJ2-2|NA
CASSVRAGYTGELFF
TGCGCCAGCAGCGTGCGAGCGGGCTACACCGGGGAGCTGTTTTTT
>TRBV19|NA|TRBJ1-5|NA
CASSISGNSNQPQHF
TGTGCCAGTAGTATATCGGGGAATAGCAATCAGCCCCAGCATTTT
>TRBV10-2|NA|TRBJ1-2|NA
CASRAGVGYGYTF
TGCGCCAGCAGGGCGGGTGTTGGCTATGGCTACACCTTC
>TRBV5-1|NA|TRBJ2-7|NA
CASSIKGAEMTEHF
TGCGCCAGCAGCATCAAAGGGGCAGAGATGACCGAGCACTTC
>TRBV4-1|TRBD2|TRBJ2-5|NA
CASSQNTPGAESGSGGKETQYF
TGCGCCAGCAGCCAAAATACTCCAGGGGCTGAATCGGGTAGCGGGGGCAAAGAGACCCAGTACTTC
>TRBV5-4|NA|TRBJ2-7|NA
CASSLGVGIEGEQYF
TGTGCCAGCAGCCTAGGCGTGGGCATCGAGGGCGAGCAGTACTTC
>TRBV6-6|NA|TRBJ1-3|NA
CASSFGGSSGNTIYF
TGTGCCAGCAGTTTCGGGGGGAGCTCTGGAAACACCATATATTTT
>TRBV20-1|NA|TRBJ2-2|NA
CSARGTRELFF
TGCAGCGCTAGAGGTACAAGAGAGCTGTTTTTT
>TRBV15|TRBD1|TRBJ1-1|NA
CATKRGPNTEAFF
TGTGCCACCAAAAGGGGGCCGAACACTGAAGCTTTCTTT
>TRBV5-4|NA|TRBJ2-3|NA
CASSLAEGVGTDTQYF
TGTGCCAGCAGCTTGGCCGAGGGGGTTGGAACAGATACGCAGTATTTT